The 21 T cell receptor beta chains presented below share a single source sample, sequenced in a study of regulatory T cells in long-lasting Graves disease. Sample time point: newly diagnosed GD, antithyroid drugs for less than 3 months. Construction of the TCR library relied on RNA isolated from PBMCs. Researchers made TCR beta libraries by using iRepertoire HTBI primers and running Arm-PCR on CDR3 regions. TCRdb processed the multiplex PCR reads anew with MiXCR; each CDR3 protein has one entry. This sample carries 360,000 or so distinct CDR3 sequences, around 15% of them seen once, and the ten largest clones take 25% to 30%. These sequences were also reported in another study, on T cells in Graves' hyperthyroidism and ophthalmopathy.

The sequencing here drew on peripheral blood mononuclear cells (PBMCs), taken at new diagnosis, from a patient treated with antithyroid drugs. The receptors stem from a middle-aged man with Graves disease.

The V gene is TRBV7-3, the J gene TRBJ2-7; D is unresolved. CDR3 length equals 13 residues. Germline loops: CDR1 SGHTA, CDR2 FQGTGA. V lost 0 bases and J lost 6, with 9 bases in between. The chain's CDR3 is CASSLTQGAEQYF. The CDR3 DNA is TGTGCCAGCAGCTTAACGCAAGGAGCCGAGCAGTACTTC.

Here the CDR3 DNA reads TGCAGTGCCATAGAAGGACACCAAGTTTTTGGTACTTTCTTT. This sequence encodes CSAIEGHQVFGTFF. This sequence joins TRBV20-1 and TRBJ1-1, with TRBD1 as a possible D gene (5 bases). Germline lookup yields CDR1 DFQATT and CDR2 SNEGSKA (reference sequence). CDR3 size: 14 residues. The V end was cut by 6 bases, the J end by 12 bases, with 26 bases between.

There are many counts of this clonotype. This sequence joins TRBV29-1 and TRBJ1-4; D remains ambiguous. V dropped 2 bases and J dropped 5 bases, with 6 bases sitting between them. Germline values: CDR1 SQVTM, CDR2 ANQGSEA. This CDR3 comprises 12 residues. This CDR3 is CSVEPLNEKLFF. Here the CDR3 DNA reads TGCAGCGTTGAACCCCTAAATGAAAAACTGTTTTTT.

This clonotype was observed at least ten times. J is TRBJ2-7 and V is TRBV29-1; D call uncertain. V was pared by 2 bases and J by 7 bases, with 12 bases between. The CDR3 length is 12 residues. Germline values: CDR1 SQVTM, CDR2 ANQGSEA. The CDR3: CSVETLLREQYF. The CDR3 region has the DNA TGCAGCGTTGAAACCCTTTTGAGAGAGCAGTACTTC.

Worth noting for this clonotype: A read error is possible here, since a much larger clone lies one base away. The rearrangement joins TRBV20-1 to TRBJ1-1; 7 bases match TRBD1. From germline, CDR1 is DFQATT and CDR2 SNEGSKA (reference sequence). The CDR3 sequence is 14 residues long. The junction had 4 bases not matched to a gene; V was cut back by 2 bases and J by 1 base. The CDR3 DNA reads TGCAGTGCTAGACAGGGGGGGGGGAACACTGAAGCTTTCTTT. This translates into CSARQGGGNTEAFF.

This clonotype was detected ten times or more. The chain combines TRBV2 with TRBJ2-3; 9 bases are shared with TRBD2. With V trimmed by 7 bases and J by 4 bases, 3 bases remained unmatched. The CDR3 has 13 amino acids. Germline values: CDR1 SNHLY, CDR2 FYNNEI. DNA of the CDR3: TGTGCCAGCAACCAGCGGGGGGCAGATACGCAGTATTTT. Amino acids: CASNQRGADTQYF.

This rearrangement joins TRBV5-1 to TRBJ1-2, with D possibly TRBD1 on 6 matching bases. CDR1 and CDR2 from the germline V gene are SGHRS and YFSETQ. This CDR3 comprises 16 residues. V lost 4 bases to trimming and J lost 5 bases, with 21 bases between them. The DNA of the CDR3 is TGCGCCAGCAGCCCCGGGCTCCAGGGGTACCTTTATGGCTACACCTTC. Translated, it gives CASSPGLQGYLYGYTF.

This clonotype was observed a few times. A much larger clone is a single base away; this may be a read error. The DNA for the CDR3 is TGTACCAGCAGCCTGACAGGGGGCCCCGACATTCAGTACTTC. Residues: CTSSLTGGPDIQYF. The gene calls are TRBV6-1 and TRBJ2-4, with 10 bases that match TRBD1. The CDR3 sequence is 14 residues long. From germline, CDR1 is MNHNS and CDR2 SASEGT.

The table lists this clonotype with a few counts. The V call is TRBV20-1, the J call TRBJ1-4; possible D gene TRBD1, 5 bases. The CDR3 consists of 12 residues. Looked up from germline, CDR1 is DFQATT and CDR2 is SNEGSKA (reference sequence). V lost 6 bases to trimming and J lost 8 bases, with 13 bases between them. DNA of the CDR3: TGCAGTGCCGGACAAGTTAGCGAAAAACTGTTTTTT. Its protein is CSAGQVSEKLFF.

At least ten counts were recorded for this clonotype. This sequence joins TRBV29-1 and TRBJ1-5; 7 bases match TRBD1. With V trimmed by 4 bases and J by 3 bases, 3 bases remained unmatched. Germline CDR1 is SQVTM and CDR2 is ANQGSEA. The CDR3 is 13 amino acids. The CDR3 DNA reads as TGCAGCGTTGCAGACAGGGTCAATCAGCCCCAGCATTTT. It translates to CSVADRVNQPQHF.

There are a few counts of this clonotype. The J gene is TRBJ1-3, the V gene TRBV30, with a possible D match to TRBD1 (5 bases). CDR1 and CDR2 (germline): GTSNPN, SVGIG (reference sequence). V lost 2 bases and J 3 bases, leaving 8 bases between the germline ends. This CDR3 comprises 13 residues. The CDR3 DNA reads as TGTGCCTGGAGTCTGGGGGGTGGAAACACCATATATTTT. Translating it yields CAWSLGGGNTIYF.

A few counts support this clonotype. A much larger clone lies one base from this, so it may be a read error. This chain joins TRBV5-1 and TRBJ2-3; no clear D gene. This CDR3 contains 13 residues. Germline V lookup: CDR1 SGHRS, CDR2 YFSETQ. CDR3 in DNA: TGCGCCAGCAGCTTGGAGTATTCAGATACGCAGTGTTTT. It codes for CASSLEYSDTQCF.

This clonotype was recorded many times. The chain carries TRBV6-1 and TRBJ2-5; possibly TRBD2 for D (6 bases). The germline CDR1 and CDR2 sequences are MNHNS and SASEGT. The CDR3 is 17 residues long. V gave up 8 bases and J gave up 2 bases, with 24 bases separating them. The chain's CDR3 is CASAGDFLSGAQETQYF. The CDR3 DNA sequence: TGTGCCAGCGCCGGGGACTTCCTCTCGGGAGCTCAAGAGACCCAGTACTTC.

There are many counts of this clonotype. The chain recombines TRBV2 with TRBJ2-1; D gene unclear. Trimming shortened V by 3 bases and J by 5 bases, and 14 bases separated the two germline ends. From germline, CDR1 is SNHLY and CDR2 FYNNEI. The CDR3 runs to 15 residues. CDR3 amino acids: CASSESSPVNNEQFF. The DNA for the CDR3 is TGTGCCAGCAGTGAGTCCAGTCCGGTGAACAATGAGCAGTTCTTC.

The chain carries TRBV2 and TRBJ2-7; 9 bases match TRBD2. The CDR3 sequence is 14 residues long. Germline CDR1 SNHLY, CDR2 FYNNEI. After removal of 5 bases from V and 4 bases from J, the junction contained 6 bases not matched to a gene. In DNA, the CDR3 is TGTGCCAGCAGTCCCCGGACTAGCGTTTACGAGCAGTACTTC. Translated, it gives CASSPRTSVYEQYF.

This clonotype was counted many times. The V and J genes are TRBV7-9 and TRBJ2-3; 10 nucleotides match TRBD1. The CDR3 sequence is 14 residues long. The germline gives CDR1 SEHNR, CDR2 FQNEAQ (reference sequence). The V segment lost 4 bases and the J segment 4 bases; nucleotides outside the gene matches: 2. As DNA, the CDR3 is TGTGCCAGCAGCTGGGACAGGGGATCAGATACGCAGTATTTT. This codes for CASSWDRGSDTQYF.

This clonotype was counted ten times or more. The rearrangement joins TRBV28 to TRBJ2-7; D unresolved. Trimming removed 2 bases from V and 6 bases from J, with 8 bases in between. Germline V lookup: CDR1 MDHEN, CDR2 SYDVKM. This CDR3 is 12 amino acids long. The CDR3 sequence is CASSLISSEQYF. Here the CDR3 DNA reads TGTGCCAGCAGTTTAATCAGCTCCGAGCAGTACTTC.

The V gene is TRBV11-2, the J gene TRBJ2-1, with D tentatively TRBD1 (6 bases). In germline, CDR1 is SGHAT, CDR2 FQNNGV. Trimming removed 5 bases from V and 0 bases from J, with 11 bases in between. The length of the CDR3 is 15 residues. CDR3 nucleotides: TGTGCCAGCAGCACAGCGACAGGCTCCTACAATGAGCAGTTCTTC. Protein sequence: CASSTATGSYNEQFF. Variable domain in full (rest from reference TRBV11-2 and TRBJ2-1): EAGVAQSPRYKIIEKRQSVAFWCNPISGHATLYWYQQILGQGPKLLIQFQNNGVVDDSQLPKDRFSAERLKGVDSTLKIQPAKLEDSAVYLCASSTATGSYNEQFFGPGTRLTVL.

Concerning this clonotype itself: The junction shows a germline mismatch at one end, possibly a read error. The rearrangement links TRBV7-2 to TRBJ2-1; D may be TRBD2 (6 bases). The end of the DNA fits TRBJ2-5 better, so the J call may be wrong. Germline V gene lookup returns CDR1 SGHTA and CDR2 FQGNSA. The CDR3 covers 14 residues. CDR3 in amino acids: CASSSKRVQGTQYF. The CDR3 DNA reads TGTGCCAGCAGCTCCAAGCGGGTACAAGGGACCCAGTACTTC.

The chain carries TRBV5-1 and TRBJ2-7; TRBD1 matches at 7 bases. Germline V gene sequence: CDR1 SGHRS, CDR2 YFSETQ. The V segment lost 2 bases and the J segment 0 bases; nucleotides outside the gene matches: 11. The CDR3 is 17 amino acids. The CDR3 region is CASSLDGQVGTSYEQYF. The CDR3 coding sequence is TGCGCCAGCAGCTTAGACGGACAGGTCGGGACCTCCTACGAGCAGTACTTC. Full variable domain (remainder filled in from reference TRBV5-1 and TRBJ2-7): KAGVTQTPRYLIKTRGQQVTLSCSPISGHRSVSWYQQTPGQGLQFLFEYFSETQRNKGNFPGRFSGRQFSNSRSEMNVSTLELGDSALYLCASSLDGQVGTSYEQYFGPGTRLTVT.

This clonotype was seen many times. The chain uses TRBV7-2 and TRBJ2-1; a possible D gene is TRBD1 (6 bases). The CDR3 length is 15 residues. Germline lookup yields CDR1 SGHTA and CDR2 FQGNSA. The V gene lost 6 bases and the J gene lost 6 bases, with 18 bases spanning the gap. The CDR3 reads CASRYRDFSLNEQFF. CDR3 DNA: TGTGCCAGCAGATACAGGGATTTCTCCCTCAATGAGCAGTTCTTC.